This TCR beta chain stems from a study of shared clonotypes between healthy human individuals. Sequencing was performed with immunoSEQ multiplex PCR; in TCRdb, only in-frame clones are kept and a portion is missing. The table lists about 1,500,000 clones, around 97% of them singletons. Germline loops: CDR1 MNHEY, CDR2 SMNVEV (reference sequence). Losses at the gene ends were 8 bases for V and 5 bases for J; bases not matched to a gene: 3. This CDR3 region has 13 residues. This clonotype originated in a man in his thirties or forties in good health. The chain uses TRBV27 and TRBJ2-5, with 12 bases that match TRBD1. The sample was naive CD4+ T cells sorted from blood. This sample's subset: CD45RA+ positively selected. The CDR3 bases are TGTGCCAGCGGGACAGGGGGCATGGAGACCCAGTACTTC. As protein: CASGTGGMETQYF.